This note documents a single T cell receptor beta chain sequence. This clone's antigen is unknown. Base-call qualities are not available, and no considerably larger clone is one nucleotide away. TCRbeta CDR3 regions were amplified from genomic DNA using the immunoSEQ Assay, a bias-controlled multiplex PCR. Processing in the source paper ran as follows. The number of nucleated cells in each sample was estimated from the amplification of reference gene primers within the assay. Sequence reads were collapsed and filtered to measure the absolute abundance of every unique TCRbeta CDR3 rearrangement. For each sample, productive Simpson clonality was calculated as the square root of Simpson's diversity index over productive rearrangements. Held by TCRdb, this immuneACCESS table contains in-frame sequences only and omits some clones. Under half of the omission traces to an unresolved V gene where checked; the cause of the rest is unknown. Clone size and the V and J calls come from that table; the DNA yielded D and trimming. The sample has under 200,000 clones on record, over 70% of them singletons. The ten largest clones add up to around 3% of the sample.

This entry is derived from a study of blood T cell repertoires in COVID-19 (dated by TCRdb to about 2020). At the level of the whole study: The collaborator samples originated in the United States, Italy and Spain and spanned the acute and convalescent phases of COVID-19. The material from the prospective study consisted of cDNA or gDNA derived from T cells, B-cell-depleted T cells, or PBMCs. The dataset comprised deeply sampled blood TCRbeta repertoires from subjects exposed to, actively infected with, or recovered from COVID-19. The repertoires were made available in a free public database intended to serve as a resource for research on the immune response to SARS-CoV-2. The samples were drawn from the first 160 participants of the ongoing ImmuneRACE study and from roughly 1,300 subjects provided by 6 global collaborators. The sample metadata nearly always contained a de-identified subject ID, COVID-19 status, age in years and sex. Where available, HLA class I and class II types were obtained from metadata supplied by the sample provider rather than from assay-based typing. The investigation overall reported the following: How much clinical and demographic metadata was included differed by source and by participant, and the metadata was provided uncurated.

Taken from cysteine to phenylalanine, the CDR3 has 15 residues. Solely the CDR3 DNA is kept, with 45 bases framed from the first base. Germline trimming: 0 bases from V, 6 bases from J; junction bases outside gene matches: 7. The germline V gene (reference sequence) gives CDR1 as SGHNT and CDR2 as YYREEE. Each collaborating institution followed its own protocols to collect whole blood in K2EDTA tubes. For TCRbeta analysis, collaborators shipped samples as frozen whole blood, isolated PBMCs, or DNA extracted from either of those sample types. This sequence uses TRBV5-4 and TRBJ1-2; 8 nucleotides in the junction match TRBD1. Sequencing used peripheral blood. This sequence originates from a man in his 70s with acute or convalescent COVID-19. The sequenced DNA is TGTGCCAGCAGCTTGGTAGGCAGGGGGCTTAATGGCTACACCTTC. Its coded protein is CASSLVGRGLNGYTF.